The rows below give T cell receptor beta chains drawn from one sample of a study of T-cell memory formation after mild COVID-19. Each CDR3 protein gets one entry after TCRdb re-called the 5' RACE reads with MiXCR. The sample includes 350,000 or so distinct CDR3 sequences, 20% to 25% seen only once; the top ten take around 20%. The source material was PBMCs or a T cell subset sorted from them (not recorded which). The source of these receptors is a man between 18 and 29 years old who had mild COVID-19 (a few samples of this study predate the infection). Cell type and time point are not known. CDR3s include the opening cysteine and the closing phenylalanine or tryptophan. D genes are given only for firm matches. Clone size is given for some rows only: seen once, a few or many times, or a class if the clone is expanded.

J gene: TRBJ1-6
clone size: -
V gene: TRBV15
D gene: -
CDR3 length: 15
CDR3 protein: CATAEGSPYNSPLHF
CDR3 DNA: TGTGCCACCGCAGAGGGGAGCCCCTATAATTCACCCCTCCACTTT

J gene: TRBJ2-5
clone size: many
V gene: TRBV7-2
D gene: TRBD2
CDR3 length: 16
CDR3 protein: CASSLTSGGLVETQYF
CDR3 DNA: TGTGCCAGCAGCTTAACCAGCGGGGGGCTAGTAGAGACCCAGTACTTC

J gene: TRBJ2-7
clone size: -
V gene: TRBV18
D gene: TRBD1
CDR3 length: 13
CDR3 protein: CASSPRTGDEQYF
CDR3 DNA: TGTGCCAGCTCACCACGAACAGGGGACGAGCAGTACTTC

J gene: TRBJ2-3
clone size: few
V gene: TRBV12-3/TRBV12-4
D gene: -
CDR3 length: 13
CDR3 protein: CASRPRAADTQYF
CDR3 DNA: TGTGCCAGCAGGCCCAGGGCAGCAGATACGCAGTATTTT

J gene: TRBJ2-1
clone size: -
V gene: TRBV11-2
D gene: -
CDR3 length: 17
CDR3 protein: CASSLDPGTGSYNEQFF
CDR3 DNA: TGTGCCAGCAGCTTAGATCCAGGCACGGGTTCCTACAATGAGCAGTTCTTC

J gene: TRBJ2-1
clone size: -
V gene: TRBV11-2
D gene: -
CDR3 length: 11
CDR3 protein: CASSLLPEQFF
CDR3 DNA: TGTGCCAGCAGCTTACTCCCAGAGCAGTTCTTC

J gene: TRBJ2-2
clone size: few
V gene: TRBV28
D gene: TRBD1
CDR3 length: 13
CDR3 protein: CASSIQGIGELFF
CDR3 DNA: TGTGCCAGCAGTATACAGGGGATCGGGGAGCTGTTTTTT

J gene: TRBJ1-1
clone size: once
V gene: TRBV3-1
D gene: -
CDR3 length: 14
CDR3 protein: CASSPTVGVTEAFF
CDR3 DNA: TGTGCCAGCAGCCCTACAGTGGGCGTGACTGAAGCTTTCTTT

J gene: TRBJ2-1
clone size: -
V gene: TRBV7-9
D gene: TRBD2
CDR3 length: 14
CDR3 protein: CASRARGAGNEQFF
CDR3 DNA: TGTGCCAGCCGGGCGCGGGGGGCGGGAAATGAGCAGTTCTTC

J gene: TRBJ1-5
clone size: many
V gene: TRBV7-6
D gene: -
CDR3 length: 16
CDR3 protein: CASSLGSGIRNQPQHF
CDR3 DNA: TGTGCCAGCAGCTTAGGGTCCGGCATCCGCAATCAGCCCCAGCATTTT